This T cell receptor beta chain came from a study of low-dose radiotherapy and immunotherapy resistance in tumors. Time point of the sample: after trial treatment. Noted treatment: LDRT plus nivolumab, ipilimumab, low-dose cyclophosphamide and aspirin (RACIN trial). This CDR3 region has 13 residues. CDR1 SQVTM and CDR2 ANQGSEA come from the germline V gene. V trimming: 6 bases; J trimming: 1 base; junction bases outside the gene matches: 4. By share of the sample, this clonotype is medium-sized (0.01 to 0.1%). Alpha- and beta-chain coverage of first-strand cDNA came from TRAV- and TRBV-specific primers. TCRs were put through roughly 20 PCR cycles of amplification with Phusion. A constant-region primer and the V-primer adapter served as the primer pair. TCRdb processed the reads anew with MiXCR; each CDR3 protein has one entry. The table has around 33,000 distinct CDR3 sequences, around 54% seen once; the top ten hold approximately 6%.

This chain links TRBV29-1 with TRBJ2-3; 7 nucleotides line up with TRBD2. The receptor comes from a male donor with gallbladder cancer. Sequencing used PBMCs, obtained after low-dose radiotherapy plus immunotherapy. The CDR3 here is CSVSGTRTDTQYF. The CDR3 coding sequence is TGCAGCGTGAGCGGGACCCGCACAGATACGCAGTATTTT.